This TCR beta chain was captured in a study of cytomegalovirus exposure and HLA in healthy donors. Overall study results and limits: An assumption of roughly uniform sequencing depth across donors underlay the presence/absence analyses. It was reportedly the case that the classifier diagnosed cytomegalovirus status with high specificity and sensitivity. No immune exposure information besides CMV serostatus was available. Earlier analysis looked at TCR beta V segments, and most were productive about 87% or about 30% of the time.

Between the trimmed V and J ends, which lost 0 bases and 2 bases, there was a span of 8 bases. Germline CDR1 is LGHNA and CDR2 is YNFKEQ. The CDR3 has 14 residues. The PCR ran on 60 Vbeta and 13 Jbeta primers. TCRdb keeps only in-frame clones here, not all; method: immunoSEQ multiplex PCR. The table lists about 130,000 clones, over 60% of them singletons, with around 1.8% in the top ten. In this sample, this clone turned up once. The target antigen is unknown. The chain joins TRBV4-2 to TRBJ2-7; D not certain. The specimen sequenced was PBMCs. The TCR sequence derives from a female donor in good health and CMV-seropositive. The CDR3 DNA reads TGTGCCAGCAGCCAAGATTCCCAGGCCTACGAGCAGTACTTC. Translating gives CASSQDSQAYEQYF.